Listed below are T cell receptor beta chains from one sample, sequenced in a study of T cell responses to AZD1222 COVID-19 vaccine. Generated by immunoSEQ multiplex PCR, the TCRdb table keeps only in-frame clones and is missing some. The sample has over 85,000 clones, more than 70% seen once; the top ten hold over 15%. The sequences come from peripheral blood, collected on day 0 of AZD1222 vaccination. The receptor source for this set is an adult in good health. CDR3s leave out the opening cysteine and the closing phenylalanine or tryptophan. Size is stated for part of the rows, as once, few or many counts, or as a class when the clone is expanded.

>11|few|TRBV2|TRBJ1-5
ASGGQTNQPQH
>15|NA|TRBV4-3|TRBJ1-6
ASSQDTSRSYNSPLH
>12|NA|TRBV30|TRBJ2-5
AWSVGQGGETQY
>9|NA|TRBV5-6|TRBJ2-3
ASSFRDTQY
>12|NA|TRBV29-1|TRBJ1-5
SVEVPGTGQPQH
>14|NA|TRBV2|TRBJ1-2
ASSEALRERSYGYT
>14|NA|TRBV6-1|TRBJ2-5
ASSEVLAGGRETQY
>14|NA|TRBV5-4|TRBJ1-6
ASSSSPGQNNSPLH
>14|NA|TRBV18|TRBJ2-5
ASSPSRGGQGETQY
>12|NA|TRBV3-1/TRBV3-2|TRBJ2-7
ASSQDVSSYEQY
>12|NA|TRBV19|TRBJ1-5
ASRTTSSGQPQH
>11|NA|TRBV5-4|TRBJ1-6
ASSHTGNSPLH
>14|NA|TRBV6-6|TRBJ1-6
ASSYKRGGRDSPLH
>13|NA|TRBV11-3|TRBJ2-2
ASSSRTANTGELF
>14|NA|TRBV7-2|TRBJ1-5
ASSFIQGARDGPQH
>6|once|TRBV29-1|TRBJ2-3
SGDTQY
>10|NA|TRBV7-2|TRBJ2-7
ASSLATTEQY
>13|few|TRBV29-1|TRBJ1-2
SVEGRGRQGYGYT
>10|NA|TRBV12-3/TRBV12-4|TRBJ2-5
ASSLARETQY
>14|NA|TRBV2|TRBJ2-5
ASISGVQGLGETQY
>12|NA|TRBV19|TRBJ2-7
ASSTLSTSPRQY
>12|NA|TRBV20-1|TRBJ2-5
SASVVYSQETQY
>13|NA|TRBV5-1|TRBJ2-5
ASSLAVGSQETQY
>13|NA|TRBV11-3|TRBJ1-3
ASSLDQAVGNTIY
>12|NA|TRBV7-2|TRBJ2-3
ASIIYGVADTQY
>13|NA|TRBV4-3|TRBJ2-1
ASSQEGQGYNEQF
>12|NA|TRBV7-2|TRBJ2-7
ASSLARVGDEQY
>15|NA|TRBV18|TRBJ1-5
ASSPIQSGTGRQPQH
>12|NA|TRBV5-1|TRBJ1-2
ASSPRQGVYGYT
>13|NA|TRBV7-6|TRBJ2-2
ASSVSSTGAGELF
>15|NA|TRBV10-2|TRBJ1-4
ASRGGEVGATNEKLF
>13|NA|TRBV10-2|TRBJ2-1
ASRGTSVYYNEQF
>14|NA|TRBV28|TRBJ1-1
ASRSGTGTSNTEAF
>11|NA|TRBV7-2|TRBJ1-2
ASNLQGNYGYT
>10|once|TRBV12-3/TRBV12-4|TRBJ2-5
ASSWGPETQY
>13|NA|TRBV6-5|TRBJ1-4
ASSYTWGVGEKLF
>13|NA|TRBV18|TRBJ1-4
ASSPSAAAGEKLF
>12|NA|TRBV18|TRBJ1-2
ASSQSGQDYGYT
>13|NA|TRBV7-3|TRBJ2-1
ASSSQRGSFDEQF
>14|NA|TRBV11-3|TRBJ1-1
ASSVGRLLVNTEAF
>11|NA|TRBV6-5|TRBJ1-3
ASSYSARHTIY
>13|once|TRBV14|TRBJ2-1
ASSQVRSSYNEQF
>11|NA|TRBV19|TRBJ1-1
ATSRAGDTEAF
>10|once|TRBV15|TRBJ1-3
ATSRGRNTIY
>9|NA|TRBV3-1/TRBV3-2|TRBJ1-1
ASSPGTEPF
>11|NA|TRBV29-1|TRBJ2-7
SVEDDRTYEQY
>15|NA|TRBV28|TRBJ1-4
ASSLTSFLGTNEKLF
>12|NA|TRBV6-2/TRBV6-3|TRBJ1-5
ASSYATRDRPQH
>13|NA|TRBV14|TRBJ1-6
ASSQVERLGSPLH